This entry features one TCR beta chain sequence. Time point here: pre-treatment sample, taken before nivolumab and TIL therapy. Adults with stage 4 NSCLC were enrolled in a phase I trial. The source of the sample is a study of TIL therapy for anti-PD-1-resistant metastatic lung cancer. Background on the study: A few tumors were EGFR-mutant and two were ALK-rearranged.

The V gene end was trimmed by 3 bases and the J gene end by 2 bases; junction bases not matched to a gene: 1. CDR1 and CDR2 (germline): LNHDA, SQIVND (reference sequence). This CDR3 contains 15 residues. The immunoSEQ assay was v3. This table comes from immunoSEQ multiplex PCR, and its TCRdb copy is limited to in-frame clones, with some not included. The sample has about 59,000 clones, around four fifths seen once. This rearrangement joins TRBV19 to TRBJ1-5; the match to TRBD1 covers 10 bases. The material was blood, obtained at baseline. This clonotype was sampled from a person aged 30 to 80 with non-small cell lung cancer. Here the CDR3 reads CASSIGTGGNQPQHF. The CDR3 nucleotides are TGTGCCAGTAGTATTGGGACAGGGGGCAATCAGCCCCAGCATTTT.